A single sample is the source of the 5 T cell receptor beta chains below, sequenced in a study of blood T cells in healthy people across ages (dated by TCRdb to the mid-2010s). Libraries were made using 5' RACE. The data were produced on an Illumina HiSeq 2500. A second PCR of about 7 to 12 cycles was run with a J-beta primer mix and a sample-barcoded 5' primer. The public reads were quality trimmed at Q25 with fastp and then assembled into clones with MiXCR by TCRdb, keeping productive beta chains. Rows are combined by CDR3 protein, so each entry shows the most common genes and DNA. The sample records about 1.8 million distinct CDR3 sequences, 49% of which are singletons. Clones ranked in the top ten supply over 2% of the sample. The sample comprised blood. The receptors were sampled from a woman aged 40 to 50 in good health.

On this clonotype: Its ends do not fully match the called genes, so a read error is possible. J is TRBJ2-6 and V is TRBV20-1, with D perhaps given as TRBD1 or TRBD2 (5 bases each). This CDR3 comprises 14 residues. Germline loops: CDR1 DFQATT, CDR2 SNEGSKA (reference sequence). DNA for the CDR3: TGCGGTGCTAGAGAGGGACCTGGGGCCAACGTCCTGACTTTC. Encoded protein: CGAREGPGANVLTF.

Only one count was recorded for this clonotype. The CDR3 coding sequence is TGTGCCAGCTTGGGACTAGCGGGGGCCAATGAGCAGTTCTTC. Amino acid sequence: CASLGLAGANEQFF. This sequence joins TRBV5-6 and TRBJ2-1; 14 nucleotides match TRBD2. V shed 7 bases, J shed 6 bases, and the junction held 3 bases outside the gene matches. Germline CDR1 SGHDT, CDR2 YYEEEE. This CDR3 has 14 residues.

The chain recombines TRBV12-3 or TRBV12-4 with TRBJ2-5, with 7 bases aligning to TRBD2. The J call is uncertain, as TRBJ2-7 better fits the DNA end. CDR3 length: 16 amino acids. DNA of the CDR3: TGTGCCAGCGAATTCCGAGGGAGGGGAAGGGCCTACGAGCAGTACTTC. Its translation is CASEFRGRGRAYEQYF.

In its sample, this clonotype was seen a few times. The chain is built from TRBV7-2 and TRBJ1-4; D call uncertain. The germline V gene has CDR1 SGHTA and CDR2 FQGNSA. This CDR3 comprises 14 residues. Trimming took off 2 bases at V and 6 bases at J, with 10 bases between the two ends. The CDR3 sequence: CASSLSPVDEKLFF. Written as DNA, the CDR3 is TGTGCCAGCAGCTTAAGCCCGGTAGATGAAAAACTGTTTTTT.

This clonotype turned up a few times. The chain joins TRBV28 to TRBJ2-5; D possibly corresponds to TRBD1 (5 bases). This CDR3 comprises 17 residues. V lost 2 bases and J lost 1, with 17 bases in between. CDR1 is MDHEN and CDR2 is SYDVKM in the germline V gene. The CDR3 DNA sequence: TGTGCCAGCAGTTTACCCAGGGCACGCCAGTTCCAAGAGACCCAGTACTTC. Its protein is CASSLPRARQFQETQYF.